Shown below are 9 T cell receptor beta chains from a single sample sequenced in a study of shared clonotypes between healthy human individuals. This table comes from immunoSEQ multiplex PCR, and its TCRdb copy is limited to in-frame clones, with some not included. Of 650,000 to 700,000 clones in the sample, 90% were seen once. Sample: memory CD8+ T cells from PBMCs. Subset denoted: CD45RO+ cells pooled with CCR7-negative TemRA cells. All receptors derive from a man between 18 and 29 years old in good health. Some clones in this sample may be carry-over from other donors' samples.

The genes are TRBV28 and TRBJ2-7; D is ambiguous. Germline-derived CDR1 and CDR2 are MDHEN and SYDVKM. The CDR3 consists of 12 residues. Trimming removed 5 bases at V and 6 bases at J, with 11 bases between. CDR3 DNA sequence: TGTGCCAGCAGTCCAGGCCTACGCGAGCAGTACTTC. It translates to CASSPGLREQYF.

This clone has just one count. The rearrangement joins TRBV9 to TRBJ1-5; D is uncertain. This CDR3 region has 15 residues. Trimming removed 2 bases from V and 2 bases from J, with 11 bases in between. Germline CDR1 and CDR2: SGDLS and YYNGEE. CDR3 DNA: TGTGCCAGCAGCGTTGGGGAAGTCGGCAATCAGCCCCAGCATTTT. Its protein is CASSVGEVGNQPQHF.

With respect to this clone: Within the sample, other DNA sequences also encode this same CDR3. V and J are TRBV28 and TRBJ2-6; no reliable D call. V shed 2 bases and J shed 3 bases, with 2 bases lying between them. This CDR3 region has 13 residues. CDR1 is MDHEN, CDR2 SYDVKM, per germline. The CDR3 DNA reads TGTGCCAGCAGTTTAGATGGGGCCAACGTCCTGACTTTC. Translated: CASSLDGANVLTF.

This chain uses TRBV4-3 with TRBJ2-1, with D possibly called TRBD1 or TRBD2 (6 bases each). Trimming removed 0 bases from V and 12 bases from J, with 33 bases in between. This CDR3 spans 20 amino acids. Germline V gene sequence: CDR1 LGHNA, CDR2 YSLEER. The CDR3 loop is CASSQDSHREQDWDSEPQFF. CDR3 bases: TGCGCCAGCAGCCAAGATTCCCACAGGGAGCAGGATTGGGACTCCGAACCGCAGTTCTTC.

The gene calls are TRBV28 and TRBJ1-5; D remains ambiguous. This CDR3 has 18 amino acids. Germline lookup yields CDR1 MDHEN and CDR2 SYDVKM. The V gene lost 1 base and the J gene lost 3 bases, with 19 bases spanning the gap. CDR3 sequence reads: CASSLSPRFLSDNQPQHF. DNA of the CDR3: TGTGCCAGCAGTTTATCGCCCCGTTTTTTGTCCGACAATCAGCCCCAGCATTTT. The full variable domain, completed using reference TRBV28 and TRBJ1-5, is DVKVTQSSRYLVKRTGEKVFLECVQDMDHENMFWYRQDPGLGLRLIYFSYDVKMKEKGDIPEGYSVSREKKERFSLILESASTNQTSMYLCASSLSPRFLSDNQPQHFGDGTRLSIL.

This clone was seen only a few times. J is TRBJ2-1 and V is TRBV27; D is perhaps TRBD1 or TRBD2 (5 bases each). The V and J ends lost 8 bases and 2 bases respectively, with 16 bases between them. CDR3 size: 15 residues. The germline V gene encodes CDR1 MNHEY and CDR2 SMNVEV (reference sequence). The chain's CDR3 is CASRREGSPYNEQFF. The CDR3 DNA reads TGTGCCAGCCGTAGAGAGGGGTCTCCCTACAATGAGCAGTTCTTC.

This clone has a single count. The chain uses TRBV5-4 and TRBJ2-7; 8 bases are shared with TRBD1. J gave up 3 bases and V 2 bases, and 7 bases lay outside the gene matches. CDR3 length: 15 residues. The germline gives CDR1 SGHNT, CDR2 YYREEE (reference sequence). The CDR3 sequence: CASSFGRGQFYEQYF. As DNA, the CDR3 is TGTGCCAGCAGCTTTGGCAGGGGGCAATTCTACGAGCAGTACTTC.

The CDR3 coding sequence is TGTGCCAGCAGTGAATATCTGGCAGGGGTAACTGAAGCTTTCTTT. Its protein product is CASSEYLAGVTEAFF. This rearrangement joins TRBV25-1 to TRBJ1-1; tentatively, D is TRBD1 (6 bases). The V end was cut by 0 bases, the J end by 5 bases, with 13 bases between. The CDR3 contains 15 residues. Germline V gene data show CDR1 as MGHDK and CDR2 as SYGVNS.

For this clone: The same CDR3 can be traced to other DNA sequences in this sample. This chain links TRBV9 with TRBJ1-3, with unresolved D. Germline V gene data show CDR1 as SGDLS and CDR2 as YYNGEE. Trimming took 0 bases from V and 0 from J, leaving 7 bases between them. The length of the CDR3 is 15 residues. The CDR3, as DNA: TGTGCCAGCAGCGTAGGGGGATCCTCTGGAAACACCATATATTTT. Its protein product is CASSVGGSSGNTIYF.